These 31 T cell receptor beta chains came from one sample sequenced in a study of T-cell reconstitution after alpha-beta-depleted transplantation in children. Using unique molecular identifiers, the investigators prepared the TCRbeta library. Each CDR3 protein is one row after TCRdb ran MiXCR on the PCR reads. The sample includes 250,000 to 400,000 distinct CDR3 sequences, around 25% seen only once; the top ten take 9.5% to 12%. The sample consisted of PBMCs, mostly from graft donor cells, taken 180 days after TCRalphabeta/CD19-depleted stem cell transplant. These receptor sequences come from a male patient younger than 18 who had a stem cell transplant for acute lymphoblastic leukemia, so the T cells may come from the graft donor.

The chain uses TRBV13 and TRBJ2-7; D not certain. V shed 4 bases and J shed 1 base, with 5 bases lying between them. CDR1 and CDR2 (germline): PRHDT, FYEKMQ (reference sequence). This CDR3 is built from 12 residues. The CDR3 spells CASSSHSYEQYF. Here the CDR3 DNA reads TGTGCCAGCAGCTCCCATTCCTACGAGCAGTACTTC.

CDR3 amino acids: CATRRGRNPNTEAFF. DNA of the CDR3: TGTGCCACTCGGCGAGGGCGCAATCCGAACACTGAAGCTTTCTTT. The gene calls are TRBV2 and TRBJ1-1; D call uncertain. V was cut by 10 bases and J by 1 base, with 19 bases left in between. Germline CDR1 is SNHLY and CDR2 is FYNNEI. The CDR3 consists of 15 residues. The full variable domain, rest sourced from reference TRBV2 and TRBJ1-1, is EPEVTQTPSHQVTQMGQEVILRCVPISNHLYFYWYRQILGQKVEFLVSFYNNEISEKSEIFDDQFSVERPDGSNFTLKIRSTKLEDSAMYFCATRRGRNPNTEAFFGQGTRLTVV.

The rearrangement joins TRBV6-1 to TRBJ1-2, with 7 bases that match TRBD1. This CDR3 has 13 residues. V was clipped by 5 bases and J by 5 bases; unmatched bases: 5. Germline CDR1 MNHNS, CDR2 SASEGT. The CDR3 spells CASSTPGGYGYTF. The CDR3 nucleotides are TGTGCCAGCAGTACGCCAGGGGGTTATGGCTACACCTTC.

The rearrangement uses TRBV15 and TRBJ2-7, with 12 bases lining up with TRBD2. The CDR3 runs to 16 residues. The junction had 4 bases not matched to a gene; V was cut back by 3 bases and J by 1 base. Germline lookup yields CDR1 LNHNV and CDR2 YYDKDF (reference sequence). The CDR3 is CATSRPTSGGSYEQYF. As DNA, the CDR3 is TGTGCCACCAGCAGGCCGACTAGCGGGGGTTCCTACGAGCAGTACTTC.

V is TRBV20-1 and J is TRBJ2-7; no definite D call. There are 11 residues in the CDR3. With 6 bases removed from V and 11 bases from J, the gap between germline ends came to 17 bases. CDR1 and CDR2 (germline): DFQATT, SNEGSKA (reference sequence). CDR3 loop: CSALFAVHKYF. The CDR3 nucleotides are TGCAGTGCCCTCTTCGCGGTGCACAAGTACTTC.

There are a few counts of this clonotype. This chain connects TRBV21-1 to TRBJ2-1; whether TRBD2, the table's D call, matches the DNA was not checked. TRBV21-1 is recorded as a pseudogene. The length of the CDR3 is 18 residues. The CDR3 spells CATRLAGGRGCSYNEQFF. The DNA of the CDR3 is TGTGCCACGAGACTAGCGGGAGGGAGGGGATGCTCCTACAATGAGCAGTTCTTC.

The V and J genes are TRBV7-3 and TRBJ2-7; 7 bases fit TRBD2. The CDR3 runs to 14 residues. With V trimmed by 5 bases and J by 3 bases, 7 bases remained unmatched. Germline CDR1 and CDR2: SGHTA and FQGTGA. The CDR3 loop reads CASSLHSGFYEQYF. CDR3 coding DNA: TGTGCCAGCAGCCTACATAGCGGGTTCTACGAGCAGTACTTC. Full variable domain (outside the CDR3, taken from reference TRBV7-3 and TRBJ2-7): GAGVSQTPSNKVTEKGKYVELRCDPISGHTALYWYRQSLGQGPEFLIYFQGTGAADDSGLPNDRFFAVRPEGSVSTLKIQRTERGDSAVYLCASSLHSGFYEQYFGPGTRLTVT.

This clonotype was detected a few times. The chain is built from TRBV29-1 and TRBJ1-2; tentative D call: TRBD1 (6 bases). Germline assignment: CDR1 SQVTM and CDR2 ANQGSEA. The CDR3 is 13 amino acids. Trimming cost V 6 bases and J 5 bases, with 16 bases left between them. The chain's CDR3 is CSVAETGFYGYTF. CDR3 in DNA: TGCAGCGTAGCTGAGACAGGCTTTTATGGCTACACCTTC.

This clonotype was seen only a few times. This chain links TRBV7-2 with TRBJ2-3; 8 positions agree with TRBD2. This CDR3 has 16 residues. V lost 3 bases, J lost 4 bases, and 9 bases stayed unmatched. Germline lookup yields CDR1 SGHTA and CDR2 FQGNSA. This chain's CDR3 is CASSLAVTSASDTQYF. The DNA of the CDR3 is TGTGCCAGCAGCTTGGCGGTGACTAGCGCGTCAGATACGCAGTATTTT.

The chain recombines TRBV3-1 with TRBJ1-1; TRBD1 matches 10 bases. This CDR3 contains 15 residues. The trim removed 1 base at V and 4 bases at J, leaving 3 bases unmatched. The V gene's germline CDR1 is LGHDT and CDR2 YNNKEL (reference sequence). CDR3 amino acids: CASSQGDRGGTEAFF. For the CDR3, the DNA is TGTGCCAGCAGCCAAGGGGACAGGGGAGGCACTGAAGCTTTCTTT.

This clonotype showed up just a few times. V usage is TRBV9 and J usage is TRBJ2-2, with TRBD2 matching 9 bases. J gave up 5 bases and V 0 bases, and 2 bases lay outside the gene matches. The germline gives CDR1 SGDLS, CDR2 YYNGEE. CDR3 length: 15 residues. The CDR3 sequence: CASSVASGRTGELFF. The DNA for the CDR3 is TGTGCCAGCAGCGTAGCCAGCGGGAGGACCGGGGAGCTGTTTTTT.

CDR3 amino acids: CASSLGTDAYEQYF. The DNA of the CDR3 is TGTGCCAGCAGTTTGGGCACGGACGCCTACGAGCAGTACTTC. The gene calls are TRBV28 and TRBJ2-7; D is unclear. Trimming removed 3 bases at V and 2 bases at J, with 11 bases between. Germline assignment: CDR1 MDHEN and CDR2 SYDVKM. The CDR3 spans 14 residues.

The chain is built from TRBV18 and TRBJ2-7; 9 bases agree with TRBD1. The CDR3 runs 15 residues. In germline, CDR1 is KGHSH, CDR2 LQKENI. Unmatched junction bases numbered 10, after V lost 5 bases and J lost 5 bases. The CDR3 sequence is CASSTSWDRADEQYF. CDR3 bases: TGTGCCAGCTCAACAAGTTGGGACAGGGCTGACGAGCAGTACTTC.

The CDR3 DNA reads TGTGCCAGCAGCGCCGTAGGTCTAGCGGGAGCACGCACAGATACGCAGTATTTT. This translates into CASSAVGLAGARTDTQYF. V is TRBV11-1 and J is TRBJ2-3, with TRBD2 matching 10 bases. The V segment lost 5 bases and the J segment 1 base; nucleotides outside the gene matches: 12. Germline V CDR1 and CDR2: SGHAT, FQDESV (reference sequence). The CDR3 runs to 18 residues.

This clonotype has only a few counts. V is TRBV7-3 and J is TRBJ2-6; D may be TRBD1 (6 bases). V lost 8 bases and J 2 bases, leaving 13 bases between the germline ends. The CDR3 is 15 residues long. Germline loops: CDR1 SGHTA, CDR2 FQGTGA. CDR3 bases: TGTGCCAGCTCAAAGGCAGGGGCTGGGGCCAACGTCCTGACTTTC. Its protein is CASSKAGAGANVLTF. Based on the CDR3 plus reference TRBV7-3 and TRBJ2-6, the full variable domain is GAGVSQTPSNKVTEKGKYVELRCDPISGHTALYWYRQSLGQGPEFLIYFQGTGAADDSGLPNDRFFAVRPEGSVSTLKIQRTERGDSAVYLCASSKAGAGANVLTFGAGSRLTVL.

This clonotype was detected only a few times. This chain connects TRBV6-1 to TRBJ2-5; the D call may be TRBD1 or TRBD2 (5 bases each). CDR1 is MNHNS and CDR2 is SASEGT in the germline V gene. The CDR3 has 12 amino acids. Deletions cut 3 bases from V and 5 bases from J, with 7 bases between. CDR3 loop: CASSDWGETQYF. The CDR3 coding sequence is TGTGCCAGCAGTGACTGGGGGGAGACCCAGTACTTC.

This clonotype was recorded a few times. As DNA, the CDR3 is TGTGCCAGCAGTTACTGGCGCGGGGGGACAGATACGCAGTATTTT. Its translation is CASSYWRGGTDTQYF. The chain couples TRBV6-5 to TRBJ2-3; TRBD2 matches 8 bases. Germline V gene data show CDR1 as MNHEY and CDR2 as SVGAGI. The length of the CDR3 is 15 residues. V lost 1 base and J lost 3; bases outside the gene matches: 3.

This clonotype has at least ten counts. The CDR3, as DNA: TGTGCCAGCAGCTTATTGAGCGGGAATTACAATGAGCAGTTCTTC. Its protein product is CASSLLSGNYNEQFF. The chain uses TRBV7-2 and TRBJ2-1; TRBD2 matches at 7 bases. Germline assignment: CDR1 SGHTA and CDR2 FQGNSA. With V trimmed by 2 bases and J by 4 bases, 5 bases remained unmatched. The CDR3 extends over 15 amino acids.

The chain has TRBV20-1 and TRBJ2-7; no definite D call. V gave up 6 bases and J gave up 2 bases, with 11 bases separating them. Germline V gene lookup returns CDR1 DFQATT and CDR2 SNEGSKA (reference sequence). The CDR3 loop spans 12 amino acids. The CDR3 protein is CSAALDTYEQYF. CDR3 coding DNA: TGCAGTGCAGCGCTTGACACCTACGAGCAGTACTTC.

This clonotype was detected once. This chain links TRBV20-1 with TRBJ2-3; 10 bases agree with TRBD2. V shed 4 bases and J 2 bases; nucleotides not matched to a gene: 6. CDR1 is DFQATT, CDR2 SNEGSKA, per germline (reference sequence). The CDR3 spans 15 residues. The CDR3 is CSATRSGRVTDTQYF. The CDR3 DNA reads as TGCAGTGCTACCCGCAGCGGGAGGGTCACAGATACGCAGTATTTT.

This chain's CDR3 is CASSFSGQGLDIQYF. CDR3 sequence (DNA): TGCGCCAGCAGCTTCTCCGGACAGGGTTTAGACATTCAGTACTTC. The chain combines TRBV5-1 with TRBJ2-4; TRBD1 matches at 8 bases. The CDR3 covers 15 residues. The germline V gene encodes CDR1 SGHRS and CDR2 YFSETQ. The trim removed 2 bases at V and 8 bases at J, leaving 9 bases unmatched.

This rearrangement joins TRBV4-1 to TRBJ2-2; TRBD2 matches at 8 bases. Germline assignment: CDR1 MGHRA and CDR2 YSYEKL. The CDR3 length is 20 residues. V was pared by 4 bases and J by 0 bases, with 16 bases of the junction left unmatched. The CDR3 DNA is TGCGCCAGCAGCCTCCGACTAGCGACAAGATACGGATCGAACACCGGGGAGCTGTTTTTT. Translation: CASSLRLATRYGSNTGELFF.

This sequence joins TRBV12-3 or TRBV12-4 and TRBJ2-3; 9 nucleotides agree with TRBD2. J was trimmed by 5 bases and V by 2 bases; bases with no gene match: 8. This CDR3 spans 16 amino acids. This CDR3 reads CASSLIVAGVGDTQYF. The CDR3 DNA reads TGTGCCAGCAGTTTAATCGTAGCGGGAGTAGGAGATACGCAGTATTTT.

J is TRBJ1-5 and V is TRBV9; D is perhaps TRBD1 (6 bases). The V end lost 0 bases, the J end lost 4 bases, and 14 bases lay between the germline ends. This CDR3 region has 16 residues. Germline CDR1 SGDLS, CDR2 YYNGEE. The CDR3 bases are TGTGCCAGCAGCGTAGATGGAGGGGGGGTGAATCAGCCCCAGCATTTT. This sequence encodes CASSVDGGGVNQPQHF.

V usage is TRBV5-1 and J usage is TRBJ2-5; TRBD2 is a possible D gene (5 bases). The CDR3 sequence is 13 residues long. V was clipped by 4 bases and J by 6 bases, with 13 bases between them. The germline CDR1 and CDR2 sequences are SGHRS and YFSETQ. The CDR3 sequence: CASSPPSLQTQYF. The CDR3 DNA is TGCGCCAGCAGCCCTCCTAGCTTACAGACCCAGTACTTC.

This chain uses TRBV6-1 with TRBJ1-1, with D perhaps TRBD1 (6 bases). CDR1 is MNHNS and CDR2 is SASEGT in the germline V gene. The CDR3 loop spans 14 amino acids. V was cut by 3 bases and J by 4 bases, with 12 bases left in between. CDR3 amino acids: CASSDRGQFTEAFF. For the CDR3, the DNA is TGTGCCAGCAGTGACAGGGGCCAGTTCACTGAAGCTTTCTTT.

This clonotype showed up just a few times. Written as DNA, the CDR3 is TGCGCCAGCACTAGGACAGGGGGCACAGGAGCCTATGGCTACACCTTC. Translated, it gives CASTRTGGTGAYGYTF. J is TRBJ1-2 and V is TRBV5-1, with 11 bases that match TRBD1. Germline values: CDR1 SGHRS, CDR2 YFSETQ. With 6 bases clipped from V and 4 bases from J, the junction kept 11 bases outside the gene matches. This CDR3 is built from 16 residues.

This clonotype is a singleton in its sample. The chain employs TRBV7-3 and TRBJ1-3, with a weak D call TRBD1 (6 bases). The CDR3 is 14 residues long. Per germline, CDR1 SGHTA and CDR2 FQGTGA. With 3 bases removed from V and 5 bases from J, the gap between germline ends came to 11 bases. In DNA form, the CDR3 reads TGTGCCAGCAGCTTGACAGGCAAGAGAAACACCATATATTTT. This sequence encodes CASSLTGKRNTIYF.

A few counts support this clonotype. The V gene is TRBV12-3 or TRBV12-4, the J gene TRBJ1-1; tentatively, D is TRBD1 (5 bases). This CDR3 has 15 residues. V was clipped by 1 base and J by 5 bases, with 14 bases between them. As DNA, the CDR3 is TGTGCCAGCAGTTTAGGTGAGAATTGGGGGACTGAAGCTTTCTTT. Protein: CASSLGENWGTEAFF.

The chain joins TRBV7-7 to TRBJ2-1; 8 positions match TRBD1. Unmatched junction bases numbered 9, after V lost 2 bases and J lost 9 bases. CDR3 size: 15 residues. Germline-derived CDR1 and CDR2 are SSHAT and FNYEAQ (reference sequence). The CDR3 DNA sequence: TGTGCCAGCAGCTTAAACTCAGGGGGCTTCACTGAGCAGTTCTTC. Protein sequence: CASSLNSGGFTEQFF.

In its sample, this clonotype was seen a few times. The CDR3 spells CASSLGQGRSSYNSPLHF. CDR3 nucleotides: TGTGCCAGCAGTTTAGGACAGGGCAGGAGCTCCTATAATTCACCCCTCCACTTT. The chain joins TRBV12-3 or TRBV12-4 to TRBJ1-6; 7 nucleotides align to TRBD1. Trimming cost V 1 base and J 0 bases; bases outside gene matches: 6. There are 18 residues in the CDR3.